This TCR beta chain was identified during a study of cytomegalovirus exposure and HLA in healthy donors. Study outcomes and limitations: In most subjects, TCR beta sequences reportedly gave accurate predictions of HLA-A and HLA-B alleles.

The CDR3 is made up of 12 amino acids. Trimming took off 5 bases at V and 4 bases at J, with 9 bases between the two ends. CDR1 and CDR2 from the germline V gene are SGHAT and FQNNGV. Primers: 60 Vbeta forward and 13 Jbeta reverse. Some clones are missing from TCRdb's copy, which holds only in-frame ones; the method was immunoSEQ multiplex PCR. The data hold about 120,000 clones, with about 80% observed a single time. As regards this clone: What it recognizes is unknown.

Sequenced sample: PBMCs. The chain carries TRBV11-2 and TRBJ2-7; possible D gene TRBD1, 6 bases. The TCR was taken from a woman between 50 and 59 years old in good health and CMV-seronegative. CDR3 sequence reads: CASSTQGYEQYF. The CDR3, as DNA: TGTGCCAGCAGCACACAGGGATACGAGCAGTACTTC.